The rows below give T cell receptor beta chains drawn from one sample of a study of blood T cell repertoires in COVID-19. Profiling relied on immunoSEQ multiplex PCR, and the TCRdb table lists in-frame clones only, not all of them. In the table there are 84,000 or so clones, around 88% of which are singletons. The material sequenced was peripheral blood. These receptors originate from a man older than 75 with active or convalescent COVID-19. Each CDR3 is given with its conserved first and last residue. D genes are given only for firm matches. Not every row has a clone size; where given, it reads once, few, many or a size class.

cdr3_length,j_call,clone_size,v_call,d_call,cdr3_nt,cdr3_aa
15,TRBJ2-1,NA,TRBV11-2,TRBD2,TGTGCCAGCAGCGCCCGACTAGCGTCCTACAATGAGCAGTTCTTC,CASSARLASYNEQFF
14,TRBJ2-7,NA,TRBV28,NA,TGTGCCAGCAGTTTATCTGGTATCCGGGACGAGCAGTACTTC,CASSLSGIRDEQYF
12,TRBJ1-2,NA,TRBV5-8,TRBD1,TGTGCCAGCAGCGAGGACAGGGTGGCCTACACCTTC,CASSEDRVAYTF
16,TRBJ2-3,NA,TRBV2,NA,TGTGCCAGCAGTGAGACAGGGTGGGGGGACACAGATACGCAGTATTTT,CASSETGWGDTDTQYF
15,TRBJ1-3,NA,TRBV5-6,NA,TGTGCCAGCAGCCAACGAGGGGGTGGAAGAAACACCATATATTTT,CASSQRGGGRNTIYF
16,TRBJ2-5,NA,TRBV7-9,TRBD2,TGTGCCAGCAGCCAAACTAGCGGCCCTCGGGGGGAGACCCAGTACTTC,CASSQTSGPRGETQYF
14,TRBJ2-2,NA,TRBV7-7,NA,TGTGCTAGCAGCTTAGACGGGTTCACCGGGGAGCTGTTTTTT,CASSLDGFTGELFF
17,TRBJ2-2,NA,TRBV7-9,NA,TGTGCCAGCAGCTTAGCCCGGACTAACGCGAACACCGGGGAGCTGTTTTTT,CASSLARTNANTGELFF
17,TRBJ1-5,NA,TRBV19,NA,TGTGCCAGTAGTATCGTTATTCGTACAGGAACGGCTCAGCCCCAGCATTTT,CASSIVIRTGTAQPQHF
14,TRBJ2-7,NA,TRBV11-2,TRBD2,TGTGCCAGCAGCTTAGCGGCTAGCGGGAGAGGGCAGTACTTC,CASSLAASGRGQYF
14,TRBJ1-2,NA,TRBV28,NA,TGTGCCAGCAGCCTGCGCCAGGCTAACTATGGCTACACCTTC,CASSLRQANYGYTF
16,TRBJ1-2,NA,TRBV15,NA,TGTGCCACCAGCAGAGATCTTACAGGATCTAACTATGGCTACACCTTC,CATSRDLTGSNYGYTF
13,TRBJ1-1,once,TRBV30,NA,TGTGCCTGGAACGCGGGCCGGGGCACTGAAGCTTTCTTT,CAWNAGRGTEAFF
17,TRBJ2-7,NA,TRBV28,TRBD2,TGTGCCAGCCGAAGAACCCCAGCGGGAGCTAATTCCTACGAGCAGTACTTC,CASRRTPAGANSYEQYF
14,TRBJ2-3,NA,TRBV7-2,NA,TGTGCCAGCAAACCGACCAGGGAAGGATATACGCAGTATTTT,CASKPTREGYTQYF
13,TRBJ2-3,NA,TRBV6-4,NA,TGTGCCAGCAGTCGGGAGAGCACAGATACGCAGTATTTT,CASSRESTDTQYF
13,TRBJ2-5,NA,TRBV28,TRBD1,TGTGCCAGCGGGACAGGGGCCGCCGAGACCCAGTACTTC,CASGTGAAETQYF
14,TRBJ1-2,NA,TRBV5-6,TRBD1,TGTGCCAGCAGCTCACCGGACAGGGTAGCAGGCTACACCTTC,CASSSPDRVAGYTF
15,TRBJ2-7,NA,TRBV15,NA,TGTGCCACCAGCAGAGAAGGAGTCGGGTATTACGAGCAGTACTTC,CATSREGVGYYEQYF
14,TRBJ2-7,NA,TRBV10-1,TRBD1,TGCGCCAGCAGTGCGGACAGGGGGCAGGTCGAGCAGTACTTC,CASSADRGQVEQYF
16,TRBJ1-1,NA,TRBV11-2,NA,TGTGCCAGCAGCCAGACAGGCACCGTGCTGAACACTGAAGCTTTCTTT,CASSQTGTVLNTEAFF
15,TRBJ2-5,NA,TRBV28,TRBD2,TGTGCCAGCAGTTTATCAGCGGGGTCAGGGGAGACCCAGTACTTC,CASSLSAGSGETQYF
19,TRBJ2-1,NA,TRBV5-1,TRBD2,TGCGCCAGCAGCTTGGATAATAGCGGGGGGGCCTGGGACTACAATGAGCAGTTCTTC,CASSLDNSGGAWDYNEQFF
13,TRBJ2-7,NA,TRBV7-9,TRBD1,TGTGCCAGCAGCCCGGAACAGGGGTACGAGCAGTACTTC,CASSPEQGYEQYF
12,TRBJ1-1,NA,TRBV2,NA,TGTGCCAGCAGTGACGTCGGTCTTGCTGCTTTCTTT,CASSDVGLAAFF
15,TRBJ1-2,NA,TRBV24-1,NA,TGTGCCACCAGTGATTCGAAGGGAGGGAGTTATGGCTACACCTTC,CATSDSKGGSYGYTF
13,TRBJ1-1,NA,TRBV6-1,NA,TGTGCCAGCAGTGAACGGTGGAACACTGAAGCTTTCTTT,CASSERWNTEAFF
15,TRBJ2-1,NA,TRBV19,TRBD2,TGTGCCAGTAGTATAGGCGGGAGGGTTAGCAATGAGCAGTTCTTC,CASSIGGRVSNEQFF
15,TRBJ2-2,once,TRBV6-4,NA,TGTGCCAGCAGTGATTGGGGGCGCGGCACCGGGGAGCTGTTTTTT,CASSDWGRGTGELFF
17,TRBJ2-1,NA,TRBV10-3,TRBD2,TGTGCCATCAGTCATCAAACTAGCGGGGGACCTTACAATGAGCAGTTCTTC,CAISHQTSGGPYNEQFF
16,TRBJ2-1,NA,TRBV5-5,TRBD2,TGTGCCAGCAGCCCCGAGCGGGAGTCTTCCCCAATGCCGCAGTTCTTC,CASSPERESSPMPQFF
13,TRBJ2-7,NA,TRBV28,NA,TGTGCCAGCACCGCGGGTTCCTCCTACGAGCAGTACTTC,CASTAGSSYEQYF
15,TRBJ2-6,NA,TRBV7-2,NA,TGTGCCAGCAGCCCGACTATATCTGGGGCCAACGTCCTGACTTTC,CASSPTISGANVLTF
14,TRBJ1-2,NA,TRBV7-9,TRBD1,TGTGCCAGCAGCCTTGACAGGGTCAACTATGGCTACACCTTC,CASSLDRVNYGYTF
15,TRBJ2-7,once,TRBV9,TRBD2,TGTGCCAGCAGCGTAGGGACGGGAGGGCGATACGAGCAGTACTTC,CASSVGTGGRYEQYF
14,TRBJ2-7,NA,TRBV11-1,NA,TGTACCAGCAGCTTAAGAATAGGGGCATCCGAGCAGTACTTC,CTSSLRIGASEQYF
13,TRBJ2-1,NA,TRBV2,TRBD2,TGTGCCAGCAGACCGGGACTACACAATGAGCAGTTCTTC,CASRPGLHNEQFF
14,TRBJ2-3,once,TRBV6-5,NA,TGTGCCAGCACGACAGGCTGGGCTCTAGATACGCAGTATTTT,CASTTGWALDTQYF
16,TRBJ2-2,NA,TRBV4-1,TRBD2,TGCGCCAGCAGCCACGGTACTCTAGCGGCCACCGGGGAGCTGTTTTTT,CASSHGTLAATGELFF
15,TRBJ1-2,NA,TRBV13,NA,TGTGCCAGCAGACAAGGGGGGGACAATAACTATGGCTACACCTTC,CASRQGGDNNYGYTF
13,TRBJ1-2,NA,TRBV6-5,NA,TGTGCCAGCAGGCAAGAACAGAACTATGGCTACACCTTC,CASRQEQNYGYTF
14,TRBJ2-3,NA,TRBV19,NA,TGTGCCAGTAATGAGGGAATCGGGGCAGATACGCAGTATTTT,CASNEGIGADTQYF
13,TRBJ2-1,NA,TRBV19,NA,TGTGCCAGTGGCTGGGTGAGCGGCAATGAGCAGTTCTTC,CASGWVSGNEQFF
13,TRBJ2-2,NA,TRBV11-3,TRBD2,TGTGCCAGCAGCTTACGGGGGGCCGGGGAGCTGTTTTTT,CASSLRGAGELFF
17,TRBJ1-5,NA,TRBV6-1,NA,TGTGCCAGCAGTGAAGTGGCTCATCAGAGGCCTAATCAGCCCCAGCATTTT,CASSEVAHQRPNQPQHF
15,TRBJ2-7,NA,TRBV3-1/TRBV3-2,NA,TGTGCCAGCAGCCAAGATGCAGGGTCCATATGGGAGCAGTACTTC,CASSQDAGSIWEQYF
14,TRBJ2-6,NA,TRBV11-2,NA,TGTGCCAGCAGCTCTGCGGGAGGGGCCAACGTCCTGACTTTC,CASSSAGGANVLTF
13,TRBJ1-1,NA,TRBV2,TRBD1,TGTGCCAGCAGTGGACAGGGTGGCACTGAAGCTTTCTTT,CASSGQGGTEAFF
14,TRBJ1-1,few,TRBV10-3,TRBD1,TGTGCCATCAGTGGGACAGGGATAAGCACTGAAGCTTTCTTT,CAISGTGISTEAFF
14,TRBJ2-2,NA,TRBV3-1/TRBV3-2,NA,TGTGCCAGCAGCCTGGACACCGGCACCGGGGAGCTGTTTTTT,CASSLDTGTGELFF
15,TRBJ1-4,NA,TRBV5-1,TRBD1,TGCGCCAGCAGCGGACTGACAGGGTCTAATGAAAAACTGTTTTTT,CASSGLTGSNEKLFF
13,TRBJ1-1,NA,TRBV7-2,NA,TGTGCCAGCAGCTCAGGAGGGAACACTGAAGCTTTCTTT,CASSSGGNTEAFF
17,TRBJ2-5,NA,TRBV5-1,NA,TGCGCCAGCAGCTTGGCCCCGGGGTCCTCTTTCCAAGAGACCCAGTACTTC,CASSLAPGSSFQETQYF
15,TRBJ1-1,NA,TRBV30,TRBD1,TGTGCCTGGAGTGAGACAGGGCGGAGGTGGACTGAAGCTTTCTTT,CAWSETGRRWTEAFF
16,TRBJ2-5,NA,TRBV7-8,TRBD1,TGTGCCAGCAGCACGACAGGGGGCGCTTCTTGGGAGACCCAGTACTTC,CASSTTGGASWETQYF
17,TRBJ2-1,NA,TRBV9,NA,TGTGCCAGCAGCCCCCTCACCCAGCGACTAGTCCACAATGAGCAGTTCTTC,CASSPLTQRLVHNEQFF
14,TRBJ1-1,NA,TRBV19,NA,TGTGCCAGTAGTTCCCGACAGACGAACACTGAAGCTTTCTTT,CASSSRQTNTEAFF
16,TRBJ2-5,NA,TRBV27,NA,TGTGCCAGCAGGGGTTGGGGGGGGGCCTTCCAAGAGACCCAGTACTTC,CASRGWGGAFQETQYF
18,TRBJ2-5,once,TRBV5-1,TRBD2,TGCGCCAGCAGCTTGGTCCTAGCGGGAGCCCGAACGGGGGAGACCCAGTACTTC,CASSLVLAGARTGETQYF
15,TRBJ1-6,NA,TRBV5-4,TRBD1,TGTGCCAGCACCTCGGGCCCGACAGGGGACGCACCCCTCCACTTT,CASTSGPTGDAPLHF